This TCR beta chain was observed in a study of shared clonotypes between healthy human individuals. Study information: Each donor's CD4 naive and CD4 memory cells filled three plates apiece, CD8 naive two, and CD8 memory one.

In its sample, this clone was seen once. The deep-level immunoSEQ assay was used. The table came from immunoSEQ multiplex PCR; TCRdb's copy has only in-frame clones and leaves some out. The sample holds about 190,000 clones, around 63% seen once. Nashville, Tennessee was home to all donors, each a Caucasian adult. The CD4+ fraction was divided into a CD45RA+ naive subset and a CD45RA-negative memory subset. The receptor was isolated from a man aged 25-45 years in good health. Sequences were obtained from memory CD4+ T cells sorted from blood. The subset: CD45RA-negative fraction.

The chain's CDR3 is CASSIPRGPRAFF. CDR3 nucleotide sequence: TGTGCCAGTAGTATCCCCAGGGGGCCCCGGGCTTTCTTT. The chain employs TRBV19 and TRBJ1-1; 8 positions match TRBD1. V lost 3 bases to trimming and J lost 11 bases; unmatched junction nucleotides: 8. The germline gives CDR1 LNHDA, CDR2 SQIVND (reference sequence). This CDR3 spans 13 amino acids.